The 6 T cell receptor beta chains below all came from one sample that was sequenced in a study of cytomegalovirus exposure and HLA in healthy donors. Repertoires were generated with immunoSEQ multiplex PCR, while TCRdb's copy carries only in-frame clones and drops some. The sample comprises some 43,000 clones, roughly nine tenths of which are singletons, and more than 4.5% rests with the top ten. The specimen sequenced was PBMCs. All receptors come from a man between 18 and 29 years old in good health and CMV-seronegative.

The V gene is TRBV2, the J gene TRBJ1-2; D possibly corresponds to TRBD1 (5 bases). The CDR3 covers 13 residues. V shed 6 bases and J shed 0 bases, with 8 bases lying between them. CDR1 and CDR2 (germline): SNHLY, FYNNEI. In DNA, the CDR3 is TGTGCCAGCAGACAGGTTTCTAACTATGGCTACACCTTC. Protein product: CASRQVSNYGYTF.

The chain employs TRBV4-2 and TRBJ1-2; 8 bases map to TRBD1. The trim removed 4 bases at V and 8 bases at J, leaving 12 bases unmatched. Germline V lookup: CDR1 LGHNA, CDR2 YNFKEQ. This CDR3 comprises 15 residues. CDR3 region: CASSPYPDRVGGYTF. The CDR3 DNA is TGTGCCAGCAGCCCATACCCGGACAGGGTGGGGGGCTACACCTTC.

The chain joins TRBV2 to TRBJ1-5, with 7 nucleotides matching TRBD1. From germline, CDR1 is SNHLY and CDR2 FYNNEI. V trimming: 6 bases; J trimming: 2 bases; junction bases outside the gene matches: 10. This CDR3 contains 16 residues. In DNA, the CDR3 is TGTGCCAGCAGAGCCGACAGGGTGGTTGGCAATCAGCCCCAGCATTTT. The encoded protein is CASRADRVVGNQPQHF. The whole variable domain, remainder taken from reference TRBV2 and TRBJ1-5, is EPEVTQTPSHQVTQMGQEVILRCVPISNHLYFYWYRQILGQKVEFLVSFYNNEISEKSEIFDDQFSVERPDGSNFTLKIRSTKLEDSAMYFCASRADRVVGNQPQHFGDGTRLSIL.

J is TRBJ1-4 and V is TRBV10-3; maybe TRBD1 (5 bases). Germline V lookup: CDR1 ENHRY, CDR2 SYGVKD. This CDR3 has 13 amino acids. V was shortened by 3 bases and J by 8 bases, with 10 bases between the two germline ends. CDR3 in DNA: TGTGCCATCAGTGACAGGGTCGCGGAAAAACTGTTTTTT. Its protein product is CAISDRVAEKLFF.

This chain uses TRBV4-2 with TRBJ1-4, with 8 bases fitting TRBD1. In germline, CDR1 is LGHNA, CDR2 YNFKEQ. The CDR3 has 15 amino acids. The J segment lost 4 bases and the V segment lost 3 bases, leaving 4 bases of the junction unmatched. In DNA, the CDR3 is TGTGCCAGCAGCCAGCCGGGACAGGTTAATGAAAAACTGTTTTTT. Translation: CASSQPGQVNEKLFF.

V gene TRBV19 combines with J gene TRBJ1-1, with 8 bases that match TRBD1. Germline CDR1 is LNHDA and CDR2 is SQIVND (reference sequence). V lost 4 bases and J lost 5; bases outside the gene matches: 6. CDR3 length: 14 residues. For the CDR3, the DNA is TGTGCCAGTAGTAGAGGACAGGGTGATACTGAAGCTTTCTTT. It specifies CASSRGQGDTEAFF.